This is a list of T cell receptor beta chains from one sample in a study of beta chain features in type 1 diabetes. TCRdb's copy holds only in-frame clones and misses some; the assay was immunoSEQ multiplex PCR. Among hundreds of thousands of clones, around 15% were seen once, and the ten largest hold nearly 0.04%. Input material: naive CD4+ T cells from blood. Source of these receptors: a man aged 18 to 29 with type 1 diabetes. Both conserved end residues are part of each CDR3. The D gene is left open where the match is weak. Not all rows give a size; the values are once, few, many and, for expanded clones, a class.

V,size,J,D,CDR3,DNA
TRBV30,few,TRBJ2-7,TRBD2,CAWSDRGGPLTYEQYF,TGTGCCTGGAGTGACCGGGGGGGACCGCTTACCTACGAGCAGTACTTC
TRBV15,NA,TRBJ2-1,NA,CATSGHQVLGLGVEQFF,TGTGCCACCAGCGGCCACCAGGTTCTGGGGTTGGGGGTCGAGCAGTTCTTC
TRBV7-9,NA,TRBJ2-3,NA,CASSFEGDTDTQYF,TGTGCCAGCAGCTTTGAGGGGGACACAGATACGCAGTATTTT
TRBV30,NA,TRBJ1-6,NA,CAWSVEPKPLHF,TGTGCCTGGAGTGTAGAGCCTAAACCCCTCCACTTT
TRBV7-9,few,TRBJ2-7,NA,CASSLTQEAYKQYF,TGTGCCAGCAGCTTAACCCAAGAAGCTTACAAGCAGTACTTC
TRBV4-1,NA,TRBJ2-2,NA,CASSHTTGPYTGELFF,TGCGCCAGCAGCCACACAACAGGGCCCTACACCGGGGAGCTGTTTTTT
TRBV7-2,NA,TRBJ2-1,NA,CASSLGPRPNEQFF,TGTGCCAGCAGCTTAGGGCCGCGGCCGAATGAGCAGTTCTTC
TRBV9,NA,TRBJ2-2,NA,CASSRPGSRDKNTGELFF,TGTGCCAGCAGCCGCCCTGGAAGCCGGGACAAAAACACCGGGGAGCTGTTTTTT
TRBV7-8,NA,TRBJ2-2,TRBD1,CASSFRQGANGELFF,TGTGCCAGCAGCTTCCGACAGGGGGCAAACGGGGAGCTGTTTTTT
TRBV30,few,TRBJ2-2,NA,CAWNILRSAGELFF,TGTGCCTGGAACATCCTTAGGTCGGCCGGGGAGCTGTTTTTT
TRBV7-9,few,TRBJ2-3,NA,CASSLGVGPGPEDTQYF,TGTGCCAGCAGCTTAGGGGTGGGCCCGGGCCCCGAAGATACGCAGTATTTT
TRBV7-3,NA,TRBJ2-3,TRBD2,CASSRGGPPDTQYF,TGTGCCAGCAGCCGCGGGGGGCCCCCCGATACGCAGTATTTT
TRBV29-1,few,TRBJ2-6,TRBD1,CSVAQGPRGANVLTF,TGCAGCGTAGCACAGGGGCCCAGAGGGGCCAACGTCCTGACTTTC
TRBV9,NA,TRBJ1-4,NA,CASSVTGKANEKLFF,TGTGCCAGCAGCGTTACTGGGAAGGCAAATGAAAAACTGTTTTTT
TRBV6-1,few,TRBJ2-6,NA,CASSLMGDGANVLTF,TGTGCCAGCAGCCTCATGGGAGACGGGGCCAACGTCCTGACTTTC
TRBV2,few,TRBJ2-5,TRBD1,CASSEVQGLETQYF,TGTGCCAGCAGTGAAGTACAGGGGTTAGAGACCCAGTACTTC
TRBV7-9,NA,TRBJ1-4,TRBD1,CASRRTGGAPEKLFF,TGTGCCAGCAGGCGGACAGGGGGCGCCCCCGAAAAACTGTTTTTT
TRBV4-2,few,TRBJ2-1,TRBD2,CASSQAGTSGNNEQFF,TGTGCCAGCAGCCAAGCCGGGACTAGCGGAAACAATGAGCAGTTCTTC
TRBV7-9,few,TRBJ2-7,TRBD1,CASSSPGQSYEQYF,TGTGCCAGCAGCTCGCCGGGACAGTCCTACGAGCAGTACTTC
TRBV6-6,NA,TRBJ1-1,NA,CASTVGAGNTEAFF,TGTGCCAGCACCGTCGGGGCGGGGAACACTGAAGCTTTCTTT
TRBV9,NA,TRBJ2-5,NA,CASSRGGQETQYF,TGTGCCAGCAGCAGGGGTGGCCAAGAGACCCAGTACTTC
TRBV5-1,NA,TRBJ2-7,NA,CASSLTSYEQYF,TGCGCCAGCAGCTTGACCTCCTACGAGCAGTACTTC
TRBV7-9,NA,TRBJ1-1,TRBD1,CASSLEGGAAFEAFF,TGTGCCAGCAGCTTAGAAGGGGGCGCTGCTTTTGAAGCTTTCTTT
TRBV6-5,NA,TRBJ1-4,NA,CASSLPGEKLFF,TGTGCCAGCAGTTTACCAGGTGAAAAACTGTTTTTT
TRBV29-1,NA,TRBJ1-1,TRBD1,CSVTGSLNTEAFF,TGCAGCGTGACAGGGAGTCTGAACACTGAAGCTTTCTTT
TRBV7-2,NA,TRBJ2-7,TRBD2,CASSQREAFSYEQYF,TGTGCCAGCAGCCAGCGGGAGGCCTTCTCCTACGAGCAGTACTTC
TRBV11-2,few,TRBJ2-4,TRBD2,CASSFLGAGEANIQYF,TGTGCCAGCAGCTTTCTGGGAGCGGGAGAAGCCAACATTCAGTACTTC
TRBV6-5,NA,TRBJ1-1,NA,CASLERGAAEAFF,TGTGCCAGCCTAGAGAGGGGGGCCGCTGAAGCTTTCTTT
TRBV23-1,NA,TRBJ1-2,TRBD1,CASSPAGQVTDYGYTF,TGCGCCAGCAGTCCCGCGGGACAGGTCACGGACTATGGCTACACCTTC